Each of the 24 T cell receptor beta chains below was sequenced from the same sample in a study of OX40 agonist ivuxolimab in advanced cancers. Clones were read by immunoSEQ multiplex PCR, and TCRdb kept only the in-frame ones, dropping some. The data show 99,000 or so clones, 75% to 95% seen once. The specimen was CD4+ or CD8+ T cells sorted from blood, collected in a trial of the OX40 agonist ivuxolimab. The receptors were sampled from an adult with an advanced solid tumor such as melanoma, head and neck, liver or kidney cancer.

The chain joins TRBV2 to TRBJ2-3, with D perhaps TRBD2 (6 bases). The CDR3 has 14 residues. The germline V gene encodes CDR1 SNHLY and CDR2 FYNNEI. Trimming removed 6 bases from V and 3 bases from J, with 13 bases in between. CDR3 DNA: TGTGCCAGCAGGCGGACTACCCGTACAGATACGCAGTATTTT. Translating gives CASRRTTRTDTQYF.

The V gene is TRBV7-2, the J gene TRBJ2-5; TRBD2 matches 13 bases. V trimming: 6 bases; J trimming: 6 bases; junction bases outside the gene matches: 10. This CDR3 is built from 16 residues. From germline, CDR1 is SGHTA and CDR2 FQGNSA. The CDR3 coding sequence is TGTGCCAGCAGAATGGGGACTAGCGGGAATCTTAAGACCCAGTACTTC. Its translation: CASRMGTSGNLKTQYF.

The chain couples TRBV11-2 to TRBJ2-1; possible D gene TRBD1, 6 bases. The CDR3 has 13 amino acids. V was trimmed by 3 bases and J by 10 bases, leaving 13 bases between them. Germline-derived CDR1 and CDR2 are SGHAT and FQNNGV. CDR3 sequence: CASSLGAAGEQFF. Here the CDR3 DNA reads TGTGCCAGCAGCTTGGGGGCAGCAGGGGAGCAGTTCTTC.

CDR3 sequence: CASSQRTGGNTGELFF. In DNA form, the CDR3 reads TGTGCCAGCAGCCAACGGACAGGGGGGAACACCGGGGAGCTGTTTTTT. The rearrangement links TRBV6-6 to TRBJ2-2; TRBD1 agrees at 10 bases. This CDR3 is built from 16 residues. Per germline, CDR1 MNHNY and CDR2 SVGAGI (reference sequence). V shed 6 bases, J shed 1 base, and the junction held 5 bases outside the gene matches.

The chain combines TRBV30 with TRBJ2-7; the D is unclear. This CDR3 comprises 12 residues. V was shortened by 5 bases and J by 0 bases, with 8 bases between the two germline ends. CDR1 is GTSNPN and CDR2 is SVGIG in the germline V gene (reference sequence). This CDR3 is CAWGRNSYEQYF. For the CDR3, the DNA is TGTGCCTGGGGACGAAACTCCTACGAGCAGTACTTC.

The chain's CDR3 is CASIGRGANVLTF. The DNA of the CDR3 is TGTGCCAGCATCGGTCGCGGGGCCAACGTCCTGACTTTC. This chain joins TRBV5-4 and TRBJ2-6; no clear D gene. The V gene's germline CDR1 is SGHNT and CDR2 YYREEE (reference sequence). The V gene lost 6 bases and the J gene lost 4 bases, with 8 bases spanning the gap. The CDR3 is made up of 13 amino acids.

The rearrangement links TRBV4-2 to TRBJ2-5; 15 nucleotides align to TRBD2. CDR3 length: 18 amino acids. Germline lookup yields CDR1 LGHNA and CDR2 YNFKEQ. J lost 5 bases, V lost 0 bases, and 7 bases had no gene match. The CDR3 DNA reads TGTGCCAGCAGCCAAGATGCCTGGACTAGCGGGAGGGGGGAGACCCAGTACTTC. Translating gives CASSQDAWTSGRGETQYF.

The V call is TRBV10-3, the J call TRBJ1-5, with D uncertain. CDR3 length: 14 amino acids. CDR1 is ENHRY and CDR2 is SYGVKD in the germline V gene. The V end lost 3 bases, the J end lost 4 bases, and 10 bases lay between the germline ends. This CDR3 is CAISDRYGNQPQHF. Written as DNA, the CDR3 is TGTGCCATCAGTGATAGGTATGGAAATCAGCCCCAGCATTTT.

The CDR3 sequence is CASSEWWGATDTQYF. The CDR3 DNA sequence: TGTGCCAGCAGTGAATGGTGGGGGGCGACAGATACGCAGTATTTT. This rearrangement joins TRBV2 to TRBJ2-3; D is possibly TRBD1 or TRBD2 (6 bases each). There are 15 residues in the CDR3. The germline CDR1 and CDR2 sequences are SNHLY and FYNNEI. Between the trimmed V and J ends, which lost 2 bases and 3 bases, there was a span of 12 bases.

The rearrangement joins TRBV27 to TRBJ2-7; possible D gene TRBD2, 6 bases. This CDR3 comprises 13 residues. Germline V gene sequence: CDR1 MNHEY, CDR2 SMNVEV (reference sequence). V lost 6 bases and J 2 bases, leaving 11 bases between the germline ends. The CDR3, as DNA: TGTGCCAGCAGGGCTAGCGTTACCTACGAGCAGTACTTC. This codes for CASRASVTYEQYF.

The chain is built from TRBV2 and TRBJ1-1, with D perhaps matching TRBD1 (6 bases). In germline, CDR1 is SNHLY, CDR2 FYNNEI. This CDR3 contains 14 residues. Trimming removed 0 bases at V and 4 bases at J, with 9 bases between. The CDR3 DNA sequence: TGTGCCAGCAGTGAAGCTGGACAGTTCACTGAAGCTTTCTTT. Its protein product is CASSEAGQFTEAFF.

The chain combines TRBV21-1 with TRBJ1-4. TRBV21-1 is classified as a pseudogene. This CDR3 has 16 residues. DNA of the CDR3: TGTGCCAGCAGCAACCGGAATGAAAGGGTCGGGGAAAAACTGTTTTTT. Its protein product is CASSNRNERVGEKLFF.

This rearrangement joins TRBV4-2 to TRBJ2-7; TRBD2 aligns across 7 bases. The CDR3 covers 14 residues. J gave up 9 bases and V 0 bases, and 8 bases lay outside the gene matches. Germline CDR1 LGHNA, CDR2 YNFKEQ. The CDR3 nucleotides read TGTGCCAGCAGCCAAGATGCAGGGAGGGACGGGCAGTACTTC. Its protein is CASSQDAGRDGQYF.

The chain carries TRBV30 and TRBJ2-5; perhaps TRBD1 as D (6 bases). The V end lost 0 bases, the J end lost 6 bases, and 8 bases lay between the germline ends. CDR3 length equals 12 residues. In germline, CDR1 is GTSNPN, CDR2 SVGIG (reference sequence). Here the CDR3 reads CAWSVQGKTQYF. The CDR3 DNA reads TGTGCCTGGAGTGTACAGGGAAAGACCCAGTACTTC. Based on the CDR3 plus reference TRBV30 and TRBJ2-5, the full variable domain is SQTIHQWPATLVQPVGSPLSLECTVEGTSNPNLYWYRQAAGRGLQLLFYSVGIGQISSEVPQNLSASRPQDRQFILSSKKLLLSDSGFYLCAWSVQGKTQYFGPGTRLLVL.

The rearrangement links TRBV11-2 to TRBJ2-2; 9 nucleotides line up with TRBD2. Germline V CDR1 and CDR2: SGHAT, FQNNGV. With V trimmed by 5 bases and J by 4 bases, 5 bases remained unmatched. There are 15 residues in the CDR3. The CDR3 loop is CASSQAGGGTGELFF. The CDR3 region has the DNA TGTGCCAGCAGCCAAGCGGGAGGCGGCACCGGGGAGCTGTTTTTT.

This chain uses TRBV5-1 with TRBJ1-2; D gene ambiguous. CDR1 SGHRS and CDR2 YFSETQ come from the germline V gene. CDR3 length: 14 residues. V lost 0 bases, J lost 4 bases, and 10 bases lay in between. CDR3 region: CASSLGAAGYGYTF. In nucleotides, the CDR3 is TGCGCCAGCAGCTTGGGAGCTGCAGGCTATGGCTACACCTTC.

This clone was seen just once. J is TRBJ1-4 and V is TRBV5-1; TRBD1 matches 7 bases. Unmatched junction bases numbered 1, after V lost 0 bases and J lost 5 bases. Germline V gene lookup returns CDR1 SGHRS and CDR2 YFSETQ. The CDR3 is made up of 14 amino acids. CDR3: CASSLGRGNEKLFF. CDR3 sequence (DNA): TGCGCCAGCAGCTTGGGCAGGGGGAATGAAAAACTGTTTTTT.

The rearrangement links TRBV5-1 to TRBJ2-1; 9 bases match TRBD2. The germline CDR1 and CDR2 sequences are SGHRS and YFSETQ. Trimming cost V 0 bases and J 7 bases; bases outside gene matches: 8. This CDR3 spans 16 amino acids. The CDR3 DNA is TGCGCCAGCAGCTTGGTTCTTAGCGGGAGCGCGAATGAGCAGTTCTTC. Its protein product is CASSLVLSGSANEQFF.

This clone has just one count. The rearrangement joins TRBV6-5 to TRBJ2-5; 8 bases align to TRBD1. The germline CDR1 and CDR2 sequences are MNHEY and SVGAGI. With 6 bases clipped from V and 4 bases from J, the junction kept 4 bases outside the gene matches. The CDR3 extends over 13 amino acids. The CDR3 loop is CASRRTGLETQYF. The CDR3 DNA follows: TGTGCCAGCAGGAGGACAGGGCTAGAGACCCAGTACTTC.

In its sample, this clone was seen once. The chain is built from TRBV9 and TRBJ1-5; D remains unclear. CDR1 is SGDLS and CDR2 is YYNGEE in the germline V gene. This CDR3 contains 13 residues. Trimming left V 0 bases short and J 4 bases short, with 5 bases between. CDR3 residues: CASSVEPNQPQHF. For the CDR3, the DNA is TGTGCCAGCAGCGTAGAGCCAAATCAGCCCCAGCATTTT.

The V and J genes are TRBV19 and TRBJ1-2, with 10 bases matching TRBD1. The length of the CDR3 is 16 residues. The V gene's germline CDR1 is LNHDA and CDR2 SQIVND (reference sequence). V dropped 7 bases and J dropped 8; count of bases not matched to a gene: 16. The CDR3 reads CASMAERTGGSGGYTF. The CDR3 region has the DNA TGTGCCAGTATGGCGGAAAGGACAGGGGGATCTGGGGGCTACACCTTC. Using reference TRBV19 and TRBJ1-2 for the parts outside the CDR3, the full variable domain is DGGITQSPKYLFRKEGQNVTLSCEQNLNHDAMYWYRQDPGQGLRLIYYSQIVNDFQKGDIAEGYSVSREKKESFPLTVTSAQKNPTAFYLCASMAERTGGSGGYTFGSGTRLTVV.

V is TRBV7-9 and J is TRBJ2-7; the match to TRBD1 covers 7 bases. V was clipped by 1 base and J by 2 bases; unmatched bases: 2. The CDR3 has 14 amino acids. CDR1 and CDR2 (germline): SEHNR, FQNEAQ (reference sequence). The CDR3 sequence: CASSLGTGAYEQYF. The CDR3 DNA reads TGTGCCAGCAGCTTAGGGACAGGAGCCTACGAGCAGTACTTC.

CDR3 in DNA: TGTGCCAGCTCACCCCGGGACAGCCTTAAGAACGAGCAGTACTTC. This translates into CASSPRDSLKNEQYF. The rearrangement links TRBV18 to TRBJ2-7, with 7 bases aligning to TRBD1. Trimming removed 3 bases from V and 5 bases from J; junction bases left unmatched: 10. The CDR3 is 15 residues long. The germline V gene has CDR1 KGHSH and CDR2 LQKENI.

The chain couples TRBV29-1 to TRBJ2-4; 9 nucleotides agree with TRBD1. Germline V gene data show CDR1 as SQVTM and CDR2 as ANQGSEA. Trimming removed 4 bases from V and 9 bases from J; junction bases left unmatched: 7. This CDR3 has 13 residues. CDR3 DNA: TGCAGCGTTGGACCGGGACAGGGCGGCATTCAGTACTTC. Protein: CSVGPGQGGIQYF.